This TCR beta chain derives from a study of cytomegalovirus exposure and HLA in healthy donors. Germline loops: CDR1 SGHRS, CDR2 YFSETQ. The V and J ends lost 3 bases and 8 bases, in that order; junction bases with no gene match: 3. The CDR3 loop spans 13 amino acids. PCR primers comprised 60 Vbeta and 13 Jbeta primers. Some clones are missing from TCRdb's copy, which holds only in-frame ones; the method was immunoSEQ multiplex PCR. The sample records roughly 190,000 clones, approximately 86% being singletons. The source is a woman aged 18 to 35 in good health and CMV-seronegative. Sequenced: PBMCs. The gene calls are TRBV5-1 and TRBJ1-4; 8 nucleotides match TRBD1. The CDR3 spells CASSSRTGEKLFF. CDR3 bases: TGCGCCAGCAGCTCCCGGACAGGGGAAAAACTGTTTTTT.